This T cell receptor beta chain was captured in a study of beta chain features in type 1 diabetes. The wider study: Examination spanned around 110 million sorted cells from all samples. General study findings and limits: cDNA-based reads could over-represent cells with high TCR expression. In patients and controls equally, PCR might favor templates that are shorter.

Trimming took 4 bases from V and 6 from J; bases not matched to a gene: 3. The CDR3 length is 15 residues. Germline V gene lookup returns CDR1 SGHNT and CDR2 YYREEE (reference sequence). It was via CD45RO/CCR7/CD25/CD127/CD95/CD27 that CD4+ naive, central memory, regulatory and stem cell-like memory cells were sorted. This clone has a single count. Its matching antigen is unknown. Investigators reverse transcribed all isolated RNA, so they sequenced expressed TCRB transcripts. Data came from immunoSEQ multiplex PCR; TCRdb stores just in-frame clones and leaves some out. Here the sample spans fewer than 200,000 clones, 10% to 15% being singletons.

The sequenced sample consisted of central memory CD4+ T cells from blood. The J gene is TRBJ2-1, the V gene TRBV5-4; 14 bases line up with TRBD2. This TCR was recovered from a woman aged 18-29 years in good health. CDR3 nucleotide sequence: TGTGCCAGCAGCAGACTAGCGGGAGGGCTCAATGAGCAGTTCTTC. This translates into CASSRLAGGLNEQFF.